Following are 8 T cell receptor beta chains from one sample sequenced in a study of graft-versus-host responses after intestinal transplantation. Their cognate antigens are unknown. TCRdb's copy holds only in-frame clones and misses some; the assay was immunoSEQ multiplex PCR. The sample consists of 85,000 to 100,000 clones, about 91% of them appearing once. The sequenced sample was unstimulated CD4+ T cells sorted from spleen or lymph node cells, obtained before transplant. The origin of the receptors is a human donor who was the organ donor for an intestinal transplant.

This clone was seen a single time. This chain's CDR3 is CASSELHQELAKNIQYF. CDR3 DNA: TGTGCCAGCAGTGAACTTCATCAAGAACTAGCCAAAAACATTCAGTACTTC. The V gene is TRBV6-1, the J gene TRBJ2-4; D gene ambiguous. This CDR3 region has 17 residues. With 2 bases removed from V and 0 bases from J, the gap between germline ends came to 14 bases. The germline CDR1 and CDR2 sequences are MNHNS and SASEGT.

The chain employs TRBV9 and TRBJ2-7; D might be TRBD1 (5 bases). Germline lookup yields CDR1 SGDLS and CDR2 YYNGEE. V lost 4 bases, J lost 12 bases, and 20 bases lay in between. The CDR3 is 13 amino acids. The CDR3, as DNA: TGTGCCAGCAGCCCGAAGGACACCACCCTGGGGTACTTC. This translates into CASSPKDTTLGYF.

V and J are TRBV29-1 and TRBJ1-2; D is uncertain. The germline V and J ends were trimmed by 4 bases and 5 bases, with 11 bases remaining between them. This CDR3 region has 12 residues. CDR1 SQVTM and CDR2 ANQGSEA come from the germline V gene. The CDR3 DNA reads TGCAGCGTTGGGTTTGACTATTATGGCTACACCTTC. It specifies CSVGFDYYGYTF. The full variable domain, its missing parts supplied by reference TRBV29-1 and TRBJ1-2, is SAVISQKPSRDICQRGTSLTIQCQVDSQVTMMFWYRQQPGQSLTLIATANQGSEATYESGFVIDKFPISRPNLTFSTLTVSNMSPEDSSIYLCSVGFDYYGYTFGSGTRLTVV.

The rearrangement joins TRBV5-8 to TRBJ2-1; D unresolved. Germline V gene lookup returns CDR1 SGHTS and CDR2 YDEGEE. The length of the CDR3 is 16 residues. V was shortened by 1 base and J by 8 bases, with 19 bases between the two germline ends. CDR3 DNA: TGTGCCAGCAGCTTGATGGCTATAACTACAATTCATGAGCAGTTCTTC. It translates to CASSLMAITTIHEQFF. Complete variable domain (other parts from reference TRBV5-8 and TRBJ2-1): EAGVTQSPTHLIKTRGQQATLRCSPISGHTSVYWYQQALGLGLQFLLWYDEGEERNRGNFPPRFSGRQFPNYSSELNVNALELEDSALYLCASSLMAITTIHEQFFGPGTRLTVL.

The gene calls are TRBV5-1 and TRBJ2-7, with D possibly TRBD2 on 5 matching bases. This CDR3 contains 13 residues. Germline V gene data show CDR1 as SGHRS and CDR2 as YFSETQ. V shed 4 bases and J shed 4 bases, with 12 bases lying between them. For the CDR3, the DNA is TGCGCCAGCAGCACTGGACTGTCTTACGAGCAGTACTTC. Protein product: CASSTGLSYEQYF.

The chain employs TRBV18 and TRBJ2-7; 9 nucleotides agree with TRBD2. The CDR3 contains 15 residues. Germline V CDR1 and CDR2: KGHSH, LQKENI. V shed 6 bases, J shed 0 bases, and the junction held 6 bases outside the gene matches. The CDR3 sequence is CASSPTSGHSYEQYF. For the CDR3, the DNA is TGTGCCAGCTCTCCGACTAGCGGTCACTCCTACGAGCAGTACTTC.

This clone was found once. The CDR3 reads CASTPRQGTDTQYF. CDR3 nucleotides: TGTGCCAGCACGCCAAGACAGGGAACAGATACGCAGTATTTT. The chain combines TRBV27 with TRBJ2-3, with 7 bases fitting TRBD1. Germline CDR1 MNHEY, CDR2 SMNVEV (reference sequence). This CDR3 has 14 amino acids. The trim removed 7 bases at V and 3 bases at J, leaving 7 bases unmatched.

This clone was detected once. The chain links TRBV19 to TRBJ2-1; 7 positions agree with TRBD2. The CDR3 runs 16 residues. Germline-derived CDR1 and CDR2 are LNHDA and SQIVND (reference sequence). V shed 4 bases and J 10 bases; nucleotides not matched to a gene: 16. The CDR3 sequence: CASSTIPGRGKPEQFF. The CDR3 DNA reads as TGTGCCAGTAGTACAATACCGGGGAGGGGCAAACCAGAGCAGTTCTTC.